These T cell receptor beta chains were read from a single sample in a study of OX40 agonist ivuxolimab in advanced cancers. Assay used: immunoSEQ multiplex PCR; TCRdb lists only in-frame clones, some missing. The sample gives more than 90,000 clones, approximately 80% of which show up once; more than 1.4% is in the top ten. Sample: CD4+ or CD8+ T cells sorted from blood, taken in a trial of the OX40 agonist ivuxolimab. These receptors came from an adult with an advanced solid tumor such as melanoma, head and neck, liver or kidney cancer. Each CDR3 is given with its conserved first and last residue. D genes are given only for firm matches. The size of a clone is reported for some rows only, either as once, few or many, or as a class for expanded clones.

J | D | size | V | CDR3 | DNA
TRBJ2-7 | TRBD1 | - | TRBV4-3 | CASSRTGQGPSYEQYF | TGCGCCAGCAGCCGGACTGGACAGGGCCCATCCTACGAGCAGTACTTC
TRBJ2-3 | - | - | TRBV21-1 | CASSTLGTLGSDTQYF | TGTGCCAGCAGCACCCTGGGGACGCTGGGCTCAGATACGCAGTATTTT
TRBJ2-7 | TRBD1 | - | TRBV11-2 | CASSFRGTGFKQYF | TGTGCCAGCAGCTTTCGCGGGACAGGGTTCAAGCAGTACTTC
TRBJ2-3 | - | - | TRBV7-3 | CASSAPSSDTQYF | TGTGCCAGCAGCGCCCCCTCGTCCGATACGCAGTATTTT
TRBJ1-2 | - | - | TRBV2 | CASSLGANYGYTF | TGTGCCAGCAGTTTAGGTGCTAACTATGGCTACACCTTC
TRBJ2-5 | TRBD2 | - | TRBV5-6 | CASSPNGGASQETQYF | TGTGCCAGCAGCCCCAACGGGGGGGCCTCCCAAGAGACCCAGTACTTC
TRBJ2-7 | - | - | TRBV4-2 | CASSQGRTISSYEQYF | TGTGCCAGCAGCCAAGGACGGACTATTAGTTCCTACGAGCAGTACTTC
TRBJ1-2 | - | - | TRBV11-2 | CASSLSGGGNYGYTF | TGTGCCAGCAGCTTGTCGGGAGGGGGGAACTATGGCTACACCTTC
TRBJ1-2 | - | - | TRBV28 | CASSLVGGDYGYTF | TGTGCCAGCAGTTTAGTGGGGGGGGACTATGGCTACACCTTC
TRBJ2-7 | TRBD1 | - | TRBV25-1 | CASSGTAYEQYF | TGTGCCAGCAGCGGGACAGCCTACGAGCAGTACTTC
TRBJ1-2 | - | - | TRBV4-2 | CASSPPVPNYGYTF | TGTGCCAGCAGCCCGCCGGTACCTAACTATGGCTACACCTTC
TRBJ2-1 | - | - | TRBV7-3 | CASSLTGTYNEQFF | TGTGCCAGCAGCTTAACCGGGACCTACAATGAGCAGTTCTTC
TRBJ2-7 | - | - | TRBV28 | CASSLESYEQYF | TGTGCCAGCAGTTTAGAAAGTTACGAGCAGTACTTC
TRBJ2-1 | - | - | TRBV19 | CASSPLGPSLGNEQFF | TGTGCCAGTAGTCCCCTCGGGCCTTCGTTGGGGAATGAGCAGTTCTTC
TRBJ2-7 | TRBD1 | - | TRBV6-5 | CASSGGTGSYEQYF | TGTGCCAGCAGTGGGGGGACAGGGTCCTACGAGCAGTACTTC
TRBJ1-3 | - | - | TRBV28 | CASSPRGGPGNTIYF | TGTGCCAGCAGCCCTCGGGGGGGGCCTGGAAACACCATATATTTT
TRBJ2-1 | TRBD2 | - | TRBV9 | CASSVGASGVYNEQFF | TGTGCCAGCAGCGTAGGGGCTAGCGGGGTATACAATGAGCAGTTCTTC
TRBJ2-2 | TRBD1 | - | TRBV19 | CASSRTGTGITGELFF | TGTGCCAGTAGTAGAACCGGGACAGGGATCACCGGGGAGCTGTTTTTT
TRBJ2-7 | TRBD1 | - | TRBV10-3 | CAIRGGTDEQYF | TGTGCCATTCGAGGGGGCACGGACGAGCAGTACTTC
TRBJ1-2 | - | - | TRBV10-3 | CAISESGRNYGYTF | TGTGCCATCAGTGAGTCTGGCAGAAACTATGGCTACACCTTC
TRBJ2-3 | TRBD2 | - | TRBV10-3 | CAISESSHPSGAFTDTQYF | TGTGCCATCAGTGAGTCGAGCCATCCTAGCGGGGCATTCACAGATACGCAGTATTTT
TRBJ2-5 | TRBD2 | - | TRBV5-6 | CASSPGLGLAEETQYF | TGTGCCAGCTCCCCGGGCCTGGGACTAGCTGAAGAGACCCAGTACTTC
TRBJ1-2 | - | few | TRBV6-1 | CASSEALGQRVGYTF | TGTGCCAGCAGTGAAGCGTTGGGGCAGCGGGTCGGCTACACCTTC
TRBJ1-6 | - | few | TRBV5-1 | CASSPPGDSPLHF | TGCGCCAGCAGCCCGCCAGGGGATTCACCCCTCCACTTT
TRBJ2-3 | - | - | TRBV2 | CASSEAGDPTDTQYF | TGTGCCAGCAGTGAAGCGGGCGATCCCACAGATACGCAGTATTTT
TRBJ2-5 | TRBD2 | - | TRBV5-1 | CASSPGTSGLETQYF | TGCGCCAGCAGCCCAGGGACTAGCGGGTTGGAGACCCAGTACTTC
TRBJ2-4 | - | - | TRBV27 | CASMPQGTKNIQYF | TGTGCCAGTATGCCTCAGGGAACCAAAAACATTCAGTACTTC
TRBJ2-7 | - | - | TRBV7-6 | CASSLGFGGTPPYEQYF | TGTGCCAGCAGCTTAGGTTTTGGCGGGACTCCCCCCTACGAGCAGTACTTC
TRBJ1-3 | - | - | TRBV15 | CATSRDRRISGNTIYF | TGTGCCACCAGCAGAGATCGACGTATTTCTGGAAACACCATATATTTT
TRBJ1-5 | - | - | TRBV28 | CASSLWSPRHYSNQPQHF | TGTGCCAGCAGTTTATGGTCCCCGCGGCACTATAGCAATCAGCCCCAGCATTTT
TRBJ2-7 | - | - | TRBV15 | CATSRGSRGAYEQYF | TGTGCCACCAGCAGAGGATCAAGAGGGGCCTACGAGCAGTACTTC
TRBJ1-1 | TRBD1 | - | TRBV7-3 | CASRSTGENTEAFF | TGTGCCAGCAGGTCGACAGGGGAAAACACTGAAGCTTTCTTT
TRBJ1-1 | - | few | TRBV5-1 | CASSLGQRDTEAFF | TGCGCCAGCAGCTTGGGACAGCGAGACACTGAAGCTTTCTTT
TRBJ2-5 | - | - | TRBV7-2 | CASSLHRETQYF | TGTGCCAGCAGCTTGCACCGAGAGACCCAGTACTTC
TRBJ2-6 | - | - | TRBV7-3 | CASTDAGSGSVLTF | TGTGCCAGCACCGATGCGGGATCGGGGTCCGTCCTGACTTTC
TRBJ1-2 | TRBD1 | - | TRBV29-1 | CSASAGTGPLGGGYTF | TGCAGCGCCTCCGCCGGGACAGGGCCCCTCGGCGGGGGCTACACCTTC
TRBJ2-7 | TRBD2 | - | TRBV18 | CASSQERGYYEQYF | TGTGCCAGCTCACAAGAGCGGGGGTATTACGAGCAGTACTTC
TRBJ2-7 | - | - | TRBV5-6 | CASSLPAGDKGSSYEQYF | TGTGCCAGCAGCTTGCCGGCAGGGGACAAGGGGAGCTCCTACGAGCAGTACTTC
TRBJ2-2 | - | - | TRBV19 | CASSSGLLGFGTGELFF | TGTGCCAGTAGTTCGGGACTCCTAGGCTTTGGCACCGGGGAGCTGTTTTTT
TRBJ1-1 | - | - | TRBV6-5 | CASSPYDLPLGAFF | TGTGCCAGCAGCCCATATGATTTGCCCCTGGGGGCTTTCTTT
TRBJ1-3 | - | - | TRBV19 | CASRSHRPVLSGNTIYF | TGTGCCAGTCGATCCCATCGCCCGGTACTCTCTGGAAACACCATATATTTT
TRBJ1-2 | - | - | TRBV6-5 | CASKGYGYTF | TGTGCCAGCAAGGGGTATGGCTACACCTTC
TRBJ2-7 | - | - | TRBV7-2 | CASSSGLFPYEQYF | TGTGCCAGCAGCTCTGGACTCTTTCCCTACGAGCAGTACTTC
TRBJ1-2 | TRBD1 | - | TRBV6-6 | CASSYSQGANGYTF | TGTGCCAGCAGTTACTCTCAGGGGGCCAATGGCTACACCTTC
TRBJ2-3 | - | few | TRBV1 | CTSGQRITDTQYF | TGCACCAGCGGACAGAGGATCACAGATACGCAGTATTTT